This T cell receptor (beta chain) was identified in a study of OX40 agonist ivuxolimab in advanced cancers. For the study in its entirety: Ivuxolimab was a fully human IgG2 agonistic monoclonal antibody targeting the costimulatory receptor OX40 (CD134). The dose-escalation cohort was almost 85% male with a mean age of roughly 62 years, ranging from 23 to 79. Intravenous ivuxolimab was administered to patients every 2 weeks at six dose levels: 0.01, 0.1, 0.3, 1.5, 3 and 10 mg/kg. The paper covers the monotherapy dose-escalation part of the phase I ivuxolimab trial, which included N of about 50 patients. Patients were allowed to have had prior anti-PD-1, anti-PD-L1 or anti-CTLA-4 therapy, and 40% of the dose-escalation patients had been treated with checkpoint inhibitors. Three dose-escalation patients achieved partial responses, one with hepatocellular carcinoma and two with cutaneous melanoma. Of the roughly 52 dose-escalation patients, hepatocellular carcinoma was present in about 20, melanoma in roughly 15, renal cell carcinoma in 9 and head and neck cancer in 9. The purpose of peripheral TCRbeta sequencing was to test whether ivuxolimab changed TCR sequence diversity and led to clonal T-cell expansion.

To sequence the TCRbeta CDR3 region, genomic DNA was isolated from the sorted cells. The immunoSEQ Assay was used to sequence the TCRbeta CDR3 regions. TCRdb retrieved this table from immuneACCESS and kept in-frame rearrangements only. Not all clones are present; in checked studies, unresolved V genes account for under half, and no reason is known for the remainder. The sample data list some 81,000 clones, and around 88% of these were observed just once. Together, the top ten hold under 0.8% of the sample. The CDR3, from cysteine to phenylalanine, totals 12 residues. The entry retains the CDR3 DNA only, 36 bases that are in frame from base 1. Looking up the germline V gene yields CDR1 SGHTA and CDR2 FQGNSA. V and J lose 1 base and 6 bases, and a span of 7 bases separates them. Patients with autoimmune disease history or receiving systemic immunosuppression were excluded from the trial. Peripheral blood for TCR sequencing was collected from all dose cohorts at baseline, on cycle 4 day 1, and on cycle 7 day 1. The samples were taken from a phase I, first-in-human, multicenter, open-label dose-escalation trial of ivuxolimab. Adults with locally advanced or metastatic melanoma, renal cell carcinoma, hepatocellular carcinoma or head and neck squamous cell carcinoma were enrolled in the trial. Before TCR sequencing, CD4+ and CD8+ T cells were separately sorted from peripheral blood.

The full study reports these points: Which antigens the clonally expanded peripheral T cells were specific for was not determined. After ivuxolimab, expanded clones were on average more numerous among CD8+ T cells than among CD4+ T cells. Low levels of normalized T-cell clonal expansion were also seen in some nonresponding patients. Clonal expansion of both CD4+ and CD8+ blood T cells was observed from baseline to week 6 at doses 0.1 to 3.0 mg/kg. In the 0.1-3.0 mg/kg groups, partial responders were among the patients with the lowest normalized peripheral clonal expansion, particularly in CD8+ T cells.

About this clone: The antigen this receptor binds is unknown. No much larger clone is present one base from it, and per-base qualities are unavailable.

The sequenced sample was CD4+ or CD8+ T cells sorted from blood, obtained in a trial of the OX40 agonist ivuxolimab. The TCR comes from an adult with an advanced solid tumor such as melanoma, head and neck, liver or kidney cancer. Recombination linked TRBV7-2 to TRBJ2-7; no D gene call is confident. DNA sequence: TGTGCCAGCAGCTTAGATAGGCGCGAGCAGTACTTC. Its coded protein is CASSLDRREQYF.